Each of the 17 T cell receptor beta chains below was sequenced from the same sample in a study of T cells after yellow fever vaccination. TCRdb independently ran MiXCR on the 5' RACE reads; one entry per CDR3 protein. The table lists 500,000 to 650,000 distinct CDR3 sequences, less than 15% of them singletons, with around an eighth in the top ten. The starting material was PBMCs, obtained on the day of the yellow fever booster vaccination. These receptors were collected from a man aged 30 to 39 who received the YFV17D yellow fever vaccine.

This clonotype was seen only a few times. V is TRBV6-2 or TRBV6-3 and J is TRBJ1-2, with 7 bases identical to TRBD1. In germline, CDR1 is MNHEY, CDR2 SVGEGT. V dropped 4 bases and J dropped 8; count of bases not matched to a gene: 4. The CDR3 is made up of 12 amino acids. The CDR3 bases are TGTGCCAGCAGTTCACAGGGGATCGGCTACACCTTC. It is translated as CASSSQGIGYTF.

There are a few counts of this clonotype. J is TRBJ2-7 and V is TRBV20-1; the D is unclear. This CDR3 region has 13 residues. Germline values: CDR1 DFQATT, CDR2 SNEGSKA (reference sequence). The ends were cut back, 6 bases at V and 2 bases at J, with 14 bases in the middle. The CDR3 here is CSANPGPTYEQYF. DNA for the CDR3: TGCAGTGCCAATCCCGGTCCCACCTACGAGCAGTACTTC.

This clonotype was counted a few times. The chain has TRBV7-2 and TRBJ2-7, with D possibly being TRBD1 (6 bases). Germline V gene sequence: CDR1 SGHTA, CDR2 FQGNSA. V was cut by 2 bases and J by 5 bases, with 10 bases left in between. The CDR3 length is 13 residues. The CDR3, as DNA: TGTGCCAGCAGCTTAAACAGGGAGAACGAGCAGTACTTC. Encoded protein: CASSLNRENEQYF.

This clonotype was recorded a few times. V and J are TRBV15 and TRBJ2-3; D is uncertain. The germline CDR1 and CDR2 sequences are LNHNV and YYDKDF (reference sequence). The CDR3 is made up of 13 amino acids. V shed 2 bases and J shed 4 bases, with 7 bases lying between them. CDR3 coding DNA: TGTGCCACCAGCAGACCCGGCGCAGATACGCAGTATTTT. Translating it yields CATSRPGADTQYF.

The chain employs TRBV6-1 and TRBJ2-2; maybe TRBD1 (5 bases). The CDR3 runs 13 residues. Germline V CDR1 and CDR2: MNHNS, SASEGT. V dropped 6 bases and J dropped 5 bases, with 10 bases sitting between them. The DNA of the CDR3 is TGTGCCAGCAGCTCGGACATAACCGGGGAGCTGTTTTTT. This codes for CASSSDITGELFF.

CDR3 in amino acids: CASSFKGQAYEQYF. Here the CDR3 DNA reads TGTGCCAGCAGTTTTAAGGGACAGGCTTACGAGCAGTACTTC. V is TRBV12-3 or TRBV12-4 and J is TRBJ2-7; 8 bases fit TRBD1. The CDR3 length is 14 residues. V was pared by 3 bases and J by 4 bases, with 5 bases of the junction left unmatched.

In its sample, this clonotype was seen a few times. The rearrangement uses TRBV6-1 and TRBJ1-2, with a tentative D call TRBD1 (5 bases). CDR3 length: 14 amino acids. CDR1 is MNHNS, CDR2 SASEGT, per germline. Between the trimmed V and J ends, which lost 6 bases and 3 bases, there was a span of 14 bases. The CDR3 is CASRGGGVYYGYTF. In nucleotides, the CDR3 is TGTGCCAGCAGGGGTGGGGGGGTTTACTATGGCTACACCTTC.

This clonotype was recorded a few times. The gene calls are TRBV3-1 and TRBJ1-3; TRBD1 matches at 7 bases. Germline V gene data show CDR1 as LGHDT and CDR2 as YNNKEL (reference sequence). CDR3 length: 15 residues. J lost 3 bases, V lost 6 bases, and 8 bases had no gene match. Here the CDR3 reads CASRPTGVFGNTIYF. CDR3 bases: TGTGCCAGCAGACCTACAGGGGTCTTTGGAAACACCATATATTTT.

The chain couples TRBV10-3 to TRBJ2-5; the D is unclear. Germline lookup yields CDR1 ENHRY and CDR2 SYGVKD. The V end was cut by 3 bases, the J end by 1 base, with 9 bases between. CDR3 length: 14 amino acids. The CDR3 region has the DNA TGTGCCATCAGTGATCGGACGGGCCAAGAGACCCAGTACTTC. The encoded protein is CAISDRTGQETQYF.

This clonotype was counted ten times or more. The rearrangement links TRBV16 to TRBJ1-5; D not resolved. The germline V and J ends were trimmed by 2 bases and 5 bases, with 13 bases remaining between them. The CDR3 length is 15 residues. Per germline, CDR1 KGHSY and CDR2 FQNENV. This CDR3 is CASSQRRALDQPQHF. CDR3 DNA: TGTGCCAGCAGCCAACGCCGCGCTTTAGATCAGCCCCAGCATTTT. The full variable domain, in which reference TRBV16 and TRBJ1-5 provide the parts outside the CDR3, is GEEVAQTPKHLVRGEGQKAKLYCAPIKGHSYVFWYQQVLKNEFKFLISFQNENVFDETGMPKERFSAKCLPNSPCSLEIQATKLEDSAVYFCASSQRRALDQPQHFGDGTRLSIL.

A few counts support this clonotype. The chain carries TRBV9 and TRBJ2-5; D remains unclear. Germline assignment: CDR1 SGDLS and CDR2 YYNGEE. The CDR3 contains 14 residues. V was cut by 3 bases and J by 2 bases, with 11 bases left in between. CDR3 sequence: CASSADAKQETQYF. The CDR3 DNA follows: TGTGCCAGCAGCGCAGACGCGAAGCAAGAGACCCAGTACTTC.

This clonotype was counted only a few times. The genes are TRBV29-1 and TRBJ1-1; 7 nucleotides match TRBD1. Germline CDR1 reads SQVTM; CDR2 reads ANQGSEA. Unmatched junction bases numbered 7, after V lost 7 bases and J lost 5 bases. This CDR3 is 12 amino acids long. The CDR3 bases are TGCAGCGGAGGGGGCACGAGGACTGAAGCTTTCTTT. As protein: CSGGGTRTEAFF.

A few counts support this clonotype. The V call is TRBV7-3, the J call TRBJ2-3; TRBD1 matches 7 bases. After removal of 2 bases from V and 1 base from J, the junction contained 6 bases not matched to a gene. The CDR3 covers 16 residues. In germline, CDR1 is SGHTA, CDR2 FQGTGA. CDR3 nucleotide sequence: TGTGCCAGCAGCTTACAGACAGGGAAAGGCACAGATACGCAGTATTTT. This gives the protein CASSLQTGKGTDTQYF.

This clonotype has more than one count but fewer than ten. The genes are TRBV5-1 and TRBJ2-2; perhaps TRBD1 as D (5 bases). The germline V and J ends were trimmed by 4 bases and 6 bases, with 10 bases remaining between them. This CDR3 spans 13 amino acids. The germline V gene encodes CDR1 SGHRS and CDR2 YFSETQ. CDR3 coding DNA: TGCGCCAGCAGCCTGGGGCCGCCCGGGGAGCTGTTTTTT. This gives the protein CASSLGPPGELFF.

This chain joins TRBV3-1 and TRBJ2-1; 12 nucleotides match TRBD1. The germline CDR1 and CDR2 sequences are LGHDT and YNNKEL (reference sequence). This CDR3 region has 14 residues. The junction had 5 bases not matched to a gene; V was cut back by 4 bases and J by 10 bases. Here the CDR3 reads CASSRDRGLWEQFF. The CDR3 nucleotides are TGTGCCAGCAGCCGGGACAGGGGGCTATGGGAGCAGTTCTTC.

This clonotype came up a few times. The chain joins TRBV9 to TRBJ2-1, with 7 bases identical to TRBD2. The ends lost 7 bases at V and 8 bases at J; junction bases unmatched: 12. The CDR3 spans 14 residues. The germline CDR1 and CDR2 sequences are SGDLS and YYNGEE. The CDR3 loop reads CASRHGTTVDEQFF. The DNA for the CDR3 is TGTGCCAGCCGCCACGGGACTACGGTGGATGAGCAGTTCTTC.

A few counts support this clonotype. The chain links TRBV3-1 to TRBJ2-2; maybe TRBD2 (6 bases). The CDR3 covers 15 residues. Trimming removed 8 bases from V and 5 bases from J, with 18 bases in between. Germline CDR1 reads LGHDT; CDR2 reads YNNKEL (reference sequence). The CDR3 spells CASYSGGGGTGELFF. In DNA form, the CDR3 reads TGTGCCAGCTATTCCGGTGGCGGAGGGACCGGGGAGCTGTTTTTT.